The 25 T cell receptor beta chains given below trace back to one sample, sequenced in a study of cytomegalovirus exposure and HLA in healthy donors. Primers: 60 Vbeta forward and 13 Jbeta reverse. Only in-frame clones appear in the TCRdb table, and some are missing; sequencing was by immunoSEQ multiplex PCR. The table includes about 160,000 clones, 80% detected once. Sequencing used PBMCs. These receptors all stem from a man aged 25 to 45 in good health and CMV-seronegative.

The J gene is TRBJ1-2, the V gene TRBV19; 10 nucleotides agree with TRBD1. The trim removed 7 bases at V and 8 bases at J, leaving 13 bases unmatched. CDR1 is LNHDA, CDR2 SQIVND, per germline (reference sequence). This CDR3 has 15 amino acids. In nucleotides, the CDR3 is TGTGCCAGTATAGAATCGGGACAGGGGTTTAGCGGCTACACCTTC. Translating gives CASIESGQGFSGYTF.

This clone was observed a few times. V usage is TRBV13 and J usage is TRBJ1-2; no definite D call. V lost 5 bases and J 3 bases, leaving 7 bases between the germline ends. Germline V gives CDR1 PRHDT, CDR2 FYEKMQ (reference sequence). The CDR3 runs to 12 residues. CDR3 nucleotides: TGTGCCAGCAGCCCCCCGGACTATGGCTACACCTTC. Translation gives CASSPPDYGYTF.

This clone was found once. As DNA, the CDR3 is TGTGCCAGCAGCTTAGGACCGGGACAGTTAGGCACTGAAGCTTTCTTT. It translates to CASSLGPGQLGTEAFF. This chain connects TRBV11-2 to TRBJ1-1; 7 positions agree with TRBD1. This CDR3 contains 16 residues. V dropped 1 base and J dropped 4; count of bases not matched to a gene: 9. CDR1 is SGHAT, CDR2 FQNNGV, per germline.

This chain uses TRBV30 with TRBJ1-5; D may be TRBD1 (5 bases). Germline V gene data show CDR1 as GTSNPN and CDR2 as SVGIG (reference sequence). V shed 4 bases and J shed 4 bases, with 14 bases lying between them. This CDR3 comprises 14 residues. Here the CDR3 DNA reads TGTGCCTGGAACCCGGGGGAGGGGAATCAGCCCCAGCATTTT. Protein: CAWNPGEGNQPQHF.

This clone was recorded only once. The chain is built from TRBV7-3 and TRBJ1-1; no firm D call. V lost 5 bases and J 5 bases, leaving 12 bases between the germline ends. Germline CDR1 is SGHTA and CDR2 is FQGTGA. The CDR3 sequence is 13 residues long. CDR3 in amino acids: CASSRTAGTEAFF. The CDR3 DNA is TGTGCCAGCAGCCGGACTGCCGGGACTGAAGCTTTCTTT.

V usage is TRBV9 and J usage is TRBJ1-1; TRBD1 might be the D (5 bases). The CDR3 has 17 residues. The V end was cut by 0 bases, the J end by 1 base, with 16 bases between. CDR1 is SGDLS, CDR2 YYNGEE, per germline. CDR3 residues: CASSVDFVGAGNTEAFF. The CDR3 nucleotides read TGTGCCAGCAGCGTAGATTTCGTTGGGGCAGGGAACACTGAAGCTTTCTTT.

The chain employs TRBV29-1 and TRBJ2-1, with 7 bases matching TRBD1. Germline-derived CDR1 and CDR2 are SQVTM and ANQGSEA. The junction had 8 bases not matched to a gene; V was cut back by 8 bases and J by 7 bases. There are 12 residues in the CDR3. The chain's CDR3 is CSLGETGNEQFF. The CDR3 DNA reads TGCAGCCTCGGCGAGACAGGGAATGAGCAGTTCTTC.

DNA for the CDR3: TGTGCCAGCAGTGAAATTTGGACGGGACTCTTCTCCTACGAGCAGTACTTC. As protein: CASSEIWTGLFSYEQYF. The J gene is TRBJ2-7, the V gene TRBV2; D is perhaps TRBD2 (6 bases). The CDR3 covers 17 residues. Deletions cut 2 bases from V and 0 bases from J, with 17 bases between. Germline CDR1 is SNHLY and CDR2 is FYNNEI.

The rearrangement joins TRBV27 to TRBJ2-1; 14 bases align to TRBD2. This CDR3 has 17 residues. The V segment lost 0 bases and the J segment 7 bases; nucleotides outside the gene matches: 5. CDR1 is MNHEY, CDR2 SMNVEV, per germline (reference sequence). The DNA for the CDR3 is TGTGCCAGCAGTTTATCCGGGACTAGCGGGAGAGTAAATGAGCAGTTCTTC. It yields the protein CASSLSGTSGRVNEQFF.

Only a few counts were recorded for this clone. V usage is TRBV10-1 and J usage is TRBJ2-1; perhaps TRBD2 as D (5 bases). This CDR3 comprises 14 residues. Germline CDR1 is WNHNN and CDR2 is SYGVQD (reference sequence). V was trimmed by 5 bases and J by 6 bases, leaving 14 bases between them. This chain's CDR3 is CASSPSGLFNEQFF. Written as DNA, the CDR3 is TGCGCCAGCAGTCCCTCCGGACTGTTCAATGAGCAGTTCTTC.

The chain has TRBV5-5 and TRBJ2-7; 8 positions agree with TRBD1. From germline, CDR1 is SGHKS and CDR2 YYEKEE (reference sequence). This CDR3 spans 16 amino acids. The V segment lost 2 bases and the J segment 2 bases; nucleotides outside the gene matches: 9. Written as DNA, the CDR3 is TGTGCCAGCAGCTTACTAGGACAGGGACCCACCTACGAGCAGTACTTC. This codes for CASSLLGQGPTYEQYF.

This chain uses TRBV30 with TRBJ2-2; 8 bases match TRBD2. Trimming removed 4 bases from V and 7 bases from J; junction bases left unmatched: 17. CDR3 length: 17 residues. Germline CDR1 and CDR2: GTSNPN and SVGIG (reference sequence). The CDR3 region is CAWNPYGTRLGYGELFF. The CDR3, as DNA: TGTGCCTGGAACCCATACGGGACTAGATTAGGGTACGGGGAGCTGTTTTTT. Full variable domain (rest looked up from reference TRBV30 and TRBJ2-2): SQTIHQWPATLVQPVGSPLSLECTVEGTSNPNLYWYRQAAGRGLQLLFYSVGIGQISSEVPQNLSASRPQDRQFILSSKKLLLSDSGFYLCAWNPYGTRLGYGELFFGEGSRLTVL.

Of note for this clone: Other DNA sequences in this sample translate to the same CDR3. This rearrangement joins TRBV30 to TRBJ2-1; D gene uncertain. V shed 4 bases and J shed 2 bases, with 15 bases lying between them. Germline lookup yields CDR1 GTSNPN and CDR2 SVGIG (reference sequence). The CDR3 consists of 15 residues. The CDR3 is CAWTELSLPYNEQFF. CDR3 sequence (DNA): TGTGCCTGGACGGAGCTCTCACTGCCCTACAATGAGCAGTTCTTC.

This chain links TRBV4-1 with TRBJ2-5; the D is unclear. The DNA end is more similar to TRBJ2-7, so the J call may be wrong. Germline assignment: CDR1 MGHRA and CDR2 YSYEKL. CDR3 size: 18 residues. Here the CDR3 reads CASSPFPKGNYDSYEQYF. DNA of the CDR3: TGCGCCAGCAGCCCCTTTCCTAAAGGAAACTATGACTCCTACGAGCAGTACTTC.

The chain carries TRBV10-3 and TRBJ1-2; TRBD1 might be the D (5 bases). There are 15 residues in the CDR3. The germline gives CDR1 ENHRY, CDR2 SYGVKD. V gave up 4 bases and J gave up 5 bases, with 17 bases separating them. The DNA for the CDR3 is TGTGCCATCAGTGCCCAGGGCCAAATAAGTTATGGCTACACCTTC. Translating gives CAISAQGQISYGYTF.

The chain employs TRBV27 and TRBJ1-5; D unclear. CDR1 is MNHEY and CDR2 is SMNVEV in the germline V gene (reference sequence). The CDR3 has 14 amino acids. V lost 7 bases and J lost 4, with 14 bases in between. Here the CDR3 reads CASTGRAGNQPQHF. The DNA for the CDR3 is TGTGCCAGCACCGGTAGGGCGGGGAATCAGCCCCAGCATTTT.

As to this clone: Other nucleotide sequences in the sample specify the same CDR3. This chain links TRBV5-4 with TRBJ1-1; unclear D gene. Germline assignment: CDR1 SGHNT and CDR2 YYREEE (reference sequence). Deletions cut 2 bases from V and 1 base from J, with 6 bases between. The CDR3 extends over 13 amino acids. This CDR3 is CASSFTENTEAFF. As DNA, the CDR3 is TGTGCCAGCAGCTTTACAGAGAACACTGAAGCTTTCTTT.

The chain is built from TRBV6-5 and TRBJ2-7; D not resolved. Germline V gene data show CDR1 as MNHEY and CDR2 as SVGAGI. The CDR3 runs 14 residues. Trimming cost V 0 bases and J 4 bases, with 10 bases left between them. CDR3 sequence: CASSYSPADYEQYF. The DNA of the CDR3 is TGTGCCAGCAGTTACTCCCCGGCGGATTACGAGCAGTACTTC.

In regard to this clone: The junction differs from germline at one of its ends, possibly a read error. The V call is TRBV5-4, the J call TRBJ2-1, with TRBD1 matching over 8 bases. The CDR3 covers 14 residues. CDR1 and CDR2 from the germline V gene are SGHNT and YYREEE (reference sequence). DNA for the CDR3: TGTGCCAGCAGCCCGACAGGGGCCTACAGTGAGCAGTTCTTC. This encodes CASSPTGAYSEQFF.

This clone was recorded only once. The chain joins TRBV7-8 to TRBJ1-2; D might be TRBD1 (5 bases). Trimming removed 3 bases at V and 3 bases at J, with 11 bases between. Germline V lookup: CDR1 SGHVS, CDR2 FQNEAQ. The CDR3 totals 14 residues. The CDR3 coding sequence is TGTGCCAGCAGCTTTATACAGGATGACTATGGCTACACCTTC. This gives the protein CASSFIQDDYGYTF. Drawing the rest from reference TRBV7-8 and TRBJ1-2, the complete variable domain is GAGVSQSPRYKVAKRGQDVALRCDPISGHVSLFWYQQALGQGPEFLTYFQNEAQLDKSGLPSDRFFAERPEGSVSTLKIQRTQQEDSAVYLCASSFIQDDYGYTFGSGTRLTVV.

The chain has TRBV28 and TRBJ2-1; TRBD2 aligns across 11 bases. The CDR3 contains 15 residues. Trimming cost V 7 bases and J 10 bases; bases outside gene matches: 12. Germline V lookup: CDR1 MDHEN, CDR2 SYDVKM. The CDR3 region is CASTPGLAAKGEQFF. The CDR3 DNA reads TGTGCCAGCACCCCGGGACTAGCGGCAAAGGGAGAGCAGTTCTTC.

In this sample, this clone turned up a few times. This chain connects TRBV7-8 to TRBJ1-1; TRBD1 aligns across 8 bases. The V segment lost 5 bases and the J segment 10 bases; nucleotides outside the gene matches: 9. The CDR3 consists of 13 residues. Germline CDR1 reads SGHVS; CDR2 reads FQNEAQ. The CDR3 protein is CASSQRDRGRAFF. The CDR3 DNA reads TGTGCCAGCAGCCAGCGCGACAGGGGAAGAGCTTTCTTT.

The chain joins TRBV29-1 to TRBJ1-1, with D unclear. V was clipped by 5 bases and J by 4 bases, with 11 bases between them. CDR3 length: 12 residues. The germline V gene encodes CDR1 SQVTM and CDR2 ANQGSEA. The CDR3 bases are TGCAGCGTTCTGGGCCGATTCACTGAAGCTTTCTTT. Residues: CSVLGRFTEAFF.

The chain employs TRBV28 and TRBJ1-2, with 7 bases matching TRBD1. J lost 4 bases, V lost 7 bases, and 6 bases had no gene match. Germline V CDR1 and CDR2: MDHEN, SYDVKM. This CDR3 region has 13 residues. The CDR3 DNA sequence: TGTGCCAGCATCCGTAACAGGGGCTATGGCTACACCTTC. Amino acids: CASIRNRGYGYTF.

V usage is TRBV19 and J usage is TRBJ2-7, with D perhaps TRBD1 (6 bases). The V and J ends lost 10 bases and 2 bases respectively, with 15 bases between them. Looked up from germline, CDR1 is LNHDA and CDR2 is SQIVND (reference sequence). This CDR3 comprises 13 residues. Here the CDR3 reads CATSRAGAYEQYF. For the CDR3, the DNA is TGTGCCACCAGCCGGGCAGGGGCCTACGAGCAGTACTTC.